This T cell receptor (beta chain) was profiled in a study of breast tumors, draining lymph nodes, adjacent tissues. Points from the study as a whole: The lymph node origin of tumor T cells was framed as consistent with a hypothesis, not demonstrated. Most tumor T cells seemingly derive from lymph node, then expand in tumor. Tumor and nontumor repertoires were significantly more similar in luminal-like than in basal-like breast cancer. Tumor repertoires ranked between lymph nodes and nontumor tissue in diversity, with V and J gene preferences.

Breast cancer patients provided tissue from their axillary draining lymph nodes. At least ten counts were recorded for this clonotype. Its antigen is currently unknown. Per the germline V gene, CDR1 is MNHEY and CDR2 is SMNVEV (reference sequence). This CDR3 is built from 15 residues. Unmatched junction bases numbered 5, after V lost 3 bases and J lost 6 bases. TCRdb re-called the multiplex PCR reads through MiXCR, storing one row per CDR3 protein. The sample contains about 130,000 distinct CDR3 sequences, approximately 22% of which appear only once. This TCR derives from a female donor with breast cancer. Some clones in this sample may be carry-over from other donors' samples. The sample was axillary lymph node tissue. This chain links TRBV27 with TRBJ2-3, with 11 bases aligning to TRBD2. The CDR3 sequence is CASSFATSGMDTQYF. CDR3 DNA sequence: TGTGCCAGCAGTTTCGCGACTAGCGGGATGGATACGCAGTATTTT.